The TCR beta chain under discussion was sequenced for a study of human T cells and chemical hapten exposure (dated by TCRdb to the early 2020s). Some background on the complete study: For sensitization, 2% DPC in acetone was applied to a roughly 2 cm by roughly 2 cm area of upper inner arm skin. Patients additionally received weekly therapeutic DPC doses to the scalp throughout the approximately 25-week study period. Patch tests used Finn chambers with 0.01% DPC on the upper back, scored after 6 days by International Contact Dermatitis Research Group standards. The mostly female patient cohort included alopecia areata with under or over 50% scalp involvement, alopecia totalis and alopecia universalis. The libraries were sequenced as a pool, and the TCR yield per sample differed mostly because of small variations in library volumes within the pool. In alopecia patients, the study followed how the peripheral blood TCR repertoire changed in vivo over primary and secondary sensitization to diphenylcyclopropenone (DPC), a hapten. Blood samples were taken from patients before sensitization (week 0) and then at 2, 6 and about 24 weeks after DPC sensitization. Under 30 alopecia patients gave blood for TCR sequencing at one to four time points (pre-sensitization, 2, 6 and 24 weeks). Paper-wide results and their limitations: The number of PT1 expanded TCRs positively correlated with patch test score, significant at thresholds 8, 16 and 32 but not 4. Repeated subsampling changed both the strength of the expansion versus patch-test correlation and the threshold at which the correlation became significant. All patients had alopecia, a presumed autoimmune disease, so their immune response might differ from that of healthy individuals. The number of TCRs above 1 in 1000 frequency did not change with DPC sensitization; there was no evidence of global repertoire structure alterations. Significantly more large CDR3 similarity clusters were formed by expanded TCRs than by pre-sensitization or healthy control sets, consistent with antigen-driven responses.

Reading the label with the study, this specimen's time point is: pre-sensitization, week 0. The sample's treatment or condition, from its label and the paper: therapeutic diphenylcyclopropenone sensitization with weekly scalp DPC. Blood at each patch-test visit was drawn before the patch test was applied. To be eligible, patients had to be aged 18 to 70, diagnosed with alopecia and judged suitable for DPC therapy, while pregnant patients were excluded. Total RNA was isolated from unfractionated whole blood collected in Tempus Blood RNA tubes. V gives up 6 bases and J gives up 0 bases, and the segment between their germline ends measures 16 bases. Including cysteine and phenylalanine, the CDR3 has 16 amino acids. The retained sequence is limited to the CDR3, 48 bases, with the frame set at the first base. In the case of this clonotype: The antigen it recognizes is unknown. No base quality values were provided; no much bigger clone lies one nucleotide off.

Libraries came from RACE. The run used a NextSeq 500. Library preparation attached unique molecular identifiers to individual cDNA molecules for quantitative, reproducible TCR counting. Each blood RNA sample was used to sequence both TCR alpha and TCR beta chains. The paper's processing steps were these. Samples had a median of approximately 96,000 TCRs, with a range from roughly 23,224 to 700,000. The Decombinator software suite was used to annotate V, J and CDR3 in the TCR reads. Every sample was subsampled to the same number of TCRs (28,000) for the PS versus PT1 abundance plots. Expanded TCRs were defined as absent before sensitization and observed at least eight times at the 2-week time point. Using fastp at Q25 and MiXCR, TCRdb reprocessed the public reads and kept productive beta chains. Each entry is one CDR3 protein sequence, shown with its most common DNA and genes. TCRdb's processing, not the study's, gives the V and J calls here. The table for this sample lists 350,000 to 450,000 distinct CDR3 sequences; 5% to 6.5% of them were counted only once. Around 2.6% of the sample lies in the top ten.

Specimen: whole blood, collected in connection with sensitization to the hapten diphenylcyclopropenone (DPC). The TCR originated in a woman aged 50 to 60 with alopecia areata. Some clones in this sample may be carry-over from other donors' samples. The V gene is TRBV12-3 or TRBV12-4 and the J gene is TRBJ2-3, with a weak D call of TRBD2 (5 bases match). The CDR3: CASSPLLERSTDTQYF. The bases are TGTGCCAGCAGCCCCCTTCTGGAGCGGAGCACAGATACGCAGTATTTT.